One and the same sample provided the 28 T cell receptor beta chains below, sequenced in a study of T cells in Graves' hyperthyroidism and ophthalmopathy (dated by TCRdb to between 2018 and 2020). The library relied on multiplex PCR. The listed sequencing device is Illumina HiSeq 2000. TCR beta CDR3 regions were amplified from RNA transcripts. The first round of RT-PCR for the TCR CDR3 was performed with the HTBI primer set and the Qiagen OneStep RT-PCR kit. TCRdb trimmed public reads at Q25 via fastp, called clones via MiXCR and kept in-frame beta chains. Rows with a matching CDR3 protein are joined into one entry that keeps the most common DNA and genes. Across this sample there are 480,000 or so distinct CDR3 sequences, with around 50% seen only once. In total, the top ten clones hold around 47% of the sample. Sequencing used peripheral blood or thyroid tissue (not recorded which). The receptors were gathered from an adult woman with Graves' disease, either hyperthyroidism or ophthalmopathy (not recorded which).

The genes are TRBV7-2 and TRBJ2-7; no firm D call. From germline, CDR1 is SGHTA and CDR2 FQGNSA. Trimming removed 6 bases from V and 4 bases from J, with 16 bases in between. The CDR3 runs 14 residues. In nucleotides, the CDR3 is TGTGCCAGCAGTGAAGAACATTTCGGATACGAGCAGTACTTC. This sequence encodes CASSEEHFGYEQYF.

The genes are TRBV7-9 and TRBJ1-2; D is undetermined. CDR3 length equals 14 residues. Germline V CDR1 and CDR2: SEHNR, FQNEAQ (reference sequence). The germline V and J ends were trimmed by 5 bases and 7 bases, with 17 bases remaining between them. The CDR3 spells CASSPLRVFGGYTF. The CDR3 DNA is TGTGCCAGCAGCCCCCTGAGGGTCTTCGGTGGCTACACCTTC. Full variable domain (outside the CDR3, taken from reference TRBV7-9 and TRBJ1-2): DTGVSQNPRHKITKRGQNVTFRCDPISEHNRLYWYRQTLGQGPEFLTYFQNEAQLEKSRLLSDRFSAERPKGSFSTLEIQRTEQGDSAMYLCASSPLRVFGGYTFGSGTRLTVV.

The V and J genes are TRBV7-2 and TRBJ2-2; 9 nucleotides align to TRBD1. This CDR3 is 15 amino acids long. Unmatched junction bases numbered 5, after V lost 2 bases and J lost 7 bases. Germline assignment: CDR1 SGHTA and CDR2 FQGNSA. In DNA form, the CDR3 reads TGTGCCAGCAGCTTAACAGGGGGCTTGGACGGGGAGCTGTTTTTT. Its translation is CASSLTGGLDGELFF.

The CDR3 DNA sequence: TGCAGTGCACAACGCCCGCAAGAGACCCAGTACTTC. Residues: CSAQRPQETQYF. The V call is TRBV20-1, the J call TRBJ2-5, with unresolved D. Germline V gives CDR1 DFQATT, CDR2 SNEGSKA (reference sequence). The CDR3 loop spans 12 amino acids. Trimming pared 6 bases from V and 2 bases from J, leaving 10 bases between.

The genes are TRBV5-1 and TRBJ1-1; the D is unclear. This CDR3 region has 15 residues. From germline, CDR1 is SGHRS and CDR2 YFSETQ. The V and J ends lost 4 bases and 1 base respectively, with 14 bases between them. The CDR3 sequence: CASSRLGRSNTEAFF. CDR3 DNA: TGCGCCAGCAGCCGCCTTGGACGGTCGAACACTGAAGCTTTCTTT.

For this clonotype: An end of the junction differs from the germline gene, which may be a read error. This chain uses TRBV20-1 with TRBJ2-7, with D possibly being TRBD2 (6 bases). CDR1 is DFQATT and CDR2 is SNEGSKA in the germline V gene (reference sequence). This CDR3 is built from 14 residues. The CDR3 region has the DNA TGCAGTCCTAGTTCCACGGGACTCGACGTCGAGCAGTACTTC. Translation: CSPSSTGLDVEQYF.

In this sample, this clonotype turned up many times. The CDR3 reads CSVTGGGSGANVLTF. CDR3 in DNA: TGCAGCGTAACAGGGGGCGGCTCTGGGGCCAACGTCCTGACTTTC. The V and J genes are TRBV29-1 and TRBJ2-6; 9 bases map to TRBD1. The CDR3 has 15 amino acids. Trimming took 6 bases from V and 0 from J; bases not matched to a gene: 3. In germline, CDR1 is SQVTM, CDR2 ANQGSEA. Together with reference TRBV29-1 and TRBJ2-6, the CDR3 gives the full variable domain: SAVISQKPSRDICQRGTSLTIQCQVDSQVTMMFWYRQQPGQSLTLIATANQGSEATYESGFVIDKFPISRPNLTFSTLTVSNMSPEDSSIYLCSVTGGGSGANVLTFGAGSRLTVL.

The DNA of the CDR3 is TGTGCCAGCAGCTTAGGTCCATTGGGGCGTAATGAAAAACTGTTTTTT. Translation: CASSLGPLGRNEKLFF. This chain connects TRBV11-1 to TRBJ1-4; tentative D call: TRBD1 (5 bases). Germline V CDR1 and CDR2: SGHAT, FQDESV (reference sequence). V lost 1 base and J 4 bases, leaving 13 bases between the germline ends. The CDR3 is 16 residues long.

The CDR3 spells CASSFALSGNTIYF. The CDR3 DNA reads as TGTGCCAGCAGCTTCGCGCTCTCTGGAAACACCATATATTTT. V usage is TRBV7-9 and J usage is TRBJ1-3; D unresolved. The germline gives CDR1 SEHNR, CDR2 FQNEAQ (reference sequence). V dropped 3 bases and J dropped 0 bases, with 6 bases sitting between them. This CDR3 contains 14 residues.

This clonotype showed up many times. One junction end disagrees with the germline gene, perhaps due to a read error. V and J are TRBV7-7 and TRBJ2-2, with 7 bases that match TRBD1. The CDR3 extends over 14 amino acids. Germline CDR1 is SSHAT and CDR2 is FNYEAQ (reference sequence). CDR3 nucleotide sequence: TGTGCTAGCAGCTTATTTACAGGGGCCGGGGAGCTGTTTTTT. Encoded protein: CASSLFTGAGELFF. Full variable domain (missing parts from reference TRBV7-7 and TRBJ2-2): GAGVSQSPRYKVTKRGQDVTLRCDPISSHATLYWYQQALGQGPEFLTYFNYEAQPDKSGLPSDRFSAERPEGSISTLTIQRTEQRDSAMYRCASSLFTGAGELFFGEGSRLTVL.

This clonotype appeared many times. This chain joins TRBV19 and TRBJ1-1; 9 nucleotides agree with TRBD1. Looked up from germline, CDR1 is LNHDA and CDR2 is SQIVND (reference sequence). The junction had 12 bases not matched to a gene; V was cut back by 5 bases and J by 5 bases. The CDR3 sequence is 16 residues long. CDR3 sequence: CASSHSPGQGITEAFF. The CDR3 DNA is TGTGCCAGTAGTCATTCCCCGGGACAGGGAATTACTGAAGCTTTCTTT.

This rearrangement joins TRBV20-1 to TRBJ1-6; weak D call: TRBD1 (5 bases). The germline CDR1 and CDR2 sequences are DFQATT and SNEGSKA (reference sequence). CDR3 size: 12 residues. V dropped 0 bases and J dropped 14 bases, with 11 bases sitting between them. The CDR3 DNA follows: TGCAGTGCTAGAGAAGGGGATCGGACCCTCCACTTT. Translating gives CSAREGDRTLHF.

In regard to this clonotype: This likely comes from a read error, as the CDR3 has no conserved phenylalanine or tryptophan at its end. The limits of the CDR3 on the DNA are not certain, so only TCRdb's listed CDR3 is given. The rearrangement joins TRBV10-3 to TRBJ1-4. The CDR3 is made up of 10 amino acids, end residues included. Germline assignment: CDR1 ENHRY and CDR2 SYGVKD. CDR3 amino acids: CAISESGPGA.

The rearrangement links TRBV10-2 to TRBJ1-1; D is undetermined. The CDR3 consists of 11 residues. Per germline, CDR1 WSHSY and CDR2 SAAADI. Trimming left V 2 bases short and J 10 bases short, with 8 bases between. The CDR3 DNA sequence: TGCGCCAGCAGTGAGGACTGGGGAGCTTTCTTT. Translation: CASSEDWGAFF.

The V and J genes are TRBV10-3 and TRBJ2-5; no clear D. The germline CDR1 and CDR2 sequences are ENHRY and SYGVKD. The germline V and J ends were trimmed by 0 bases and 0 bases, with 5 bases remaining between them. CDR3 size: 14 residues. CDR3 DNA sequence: TGTGCCATCAGTGAGTCGCGTAACCAAGAGACCCAGTACTTC. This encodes CAISESRNQETQYF.

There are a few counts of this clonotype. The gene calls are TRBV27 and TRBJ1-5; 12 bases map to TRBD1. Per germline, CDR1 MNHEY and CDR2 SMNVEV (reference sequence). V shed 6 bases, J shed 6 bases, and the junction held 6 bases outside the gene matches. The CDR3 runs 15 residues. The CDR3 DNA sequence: TGTGCCAGCAGCCTCGGGACAGGGGGCTTTCAGCCCCAGCATTTT. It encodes CASSLGTGGFQPQHF.

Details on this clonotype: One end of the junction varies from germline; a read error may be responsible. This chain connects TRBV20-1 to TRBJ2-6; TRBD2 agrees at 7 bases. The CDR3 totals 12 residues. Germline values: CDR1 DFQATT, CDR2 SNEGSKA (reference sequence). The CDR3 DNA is TGCAGTGCTAGGTCGGGGGGCAACGTCCTGACTTTC. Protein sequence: CSARSGGNVLTF.

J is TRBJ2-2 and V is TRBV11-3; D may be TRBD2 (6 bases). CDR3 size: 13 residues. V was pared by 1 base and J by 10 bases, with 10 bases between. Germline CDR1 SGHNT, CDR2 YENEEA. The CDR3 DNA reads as TGTGCCAGCAGCTTAGGCGGGATTGAGGAGCTGTTTTTT. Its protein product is CASSLGGIEELFF.

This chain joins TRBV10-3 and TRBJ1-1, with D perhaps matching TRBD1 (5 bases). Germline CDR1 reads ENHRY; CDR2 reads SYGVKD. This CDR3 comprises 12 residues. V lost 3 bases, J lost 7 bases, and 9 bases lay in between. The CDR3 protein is CAISDNQGEAFF. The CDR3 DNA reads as TGTGCCATCAGTGATAATCAGGGTGAAGCTTTCTTT.

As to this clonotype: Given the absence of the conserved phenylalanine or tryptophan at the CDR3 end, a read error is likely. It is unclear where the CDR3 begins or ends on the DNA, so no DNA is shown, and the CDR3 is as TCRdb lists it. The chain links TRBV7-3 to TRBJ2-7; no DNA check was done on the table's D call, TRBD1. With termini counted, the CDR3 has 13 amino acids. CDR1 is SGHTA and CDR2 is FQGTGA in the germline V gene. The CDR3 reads CASSPTLPGTRNR.

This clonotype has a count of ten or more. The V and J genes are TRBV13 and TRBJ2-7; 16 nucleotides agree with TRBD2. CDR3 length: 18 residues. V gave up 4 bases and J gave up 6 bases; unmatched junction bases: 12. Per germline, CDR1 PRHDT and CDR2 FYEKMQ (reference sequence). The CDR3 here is CASSSRMGLAGGTVEQYF. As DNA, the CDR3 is TGTGCCAGCAGCTCCCGAATGGGACTAGCGGGAGGGACGGTCGAGCAGTACTTC.

CDR3 protein: CSVGLAQGVLFF. DNA for the CDR3: TGCAGCGTTGGATTAGCACAGGGCGTCCTTTTTTTT. This chain links TRBV29-1 with TRBJ1-4, with a tentative D call TRBD1 (6 bases). Trimming pared 4 bases from V and 17 bases from J, leaving 20 bases between. The CDR3 consists of 12 residues. Germline CDR1 is SQVTM and CDR2 is ANQGSEA.

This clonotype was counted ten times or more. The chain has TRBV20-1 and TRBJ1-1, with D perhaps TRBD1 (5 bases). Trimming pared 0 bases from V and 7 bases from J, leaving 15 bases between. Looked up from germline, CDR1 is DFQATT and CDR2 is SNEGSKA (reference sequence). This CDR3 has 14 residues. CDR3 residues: CSAREGGAPVEAFF. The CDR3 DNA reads TGCAGTGCTAGAGAGGGAGGGGCGCCAGTTGAAGCTTTCTTT.

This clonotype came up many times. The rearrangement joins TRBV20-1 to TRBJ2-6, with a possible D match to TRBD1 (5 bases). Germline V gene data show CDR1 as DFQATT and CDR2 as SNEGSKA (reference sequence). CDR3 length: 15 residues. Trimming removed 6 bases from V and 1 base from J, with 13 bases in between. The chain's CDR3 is CSAPKGRSGANVLTF. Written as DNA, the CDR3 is TGCAGTGCCCCGAAGGGGCGGTCTGGGGCCAACGTCCTGACTTTC.

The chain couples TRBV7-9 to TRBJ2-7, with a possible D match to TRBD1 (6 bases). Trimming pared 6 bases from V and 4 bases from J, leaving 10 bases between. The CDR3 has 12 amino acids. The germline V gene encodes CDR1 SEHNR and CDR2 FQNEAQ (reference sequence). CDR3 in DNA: TGTGCCAGCAGTATGCAGGGGTACGAGCAGTACTTC. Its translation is CASSMQGYEQYF.

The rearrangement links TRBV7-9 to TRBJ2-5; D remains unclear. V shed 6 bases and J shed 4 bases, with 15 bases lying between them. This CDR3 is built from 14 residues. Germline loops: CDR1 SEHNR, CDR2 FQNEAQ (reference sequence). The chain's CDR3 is CASSGQIGIETQYF. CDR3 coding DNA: TGTGCCAGCAGTGGCCAGATAGGAATAGAGACCCAGTACTTC.

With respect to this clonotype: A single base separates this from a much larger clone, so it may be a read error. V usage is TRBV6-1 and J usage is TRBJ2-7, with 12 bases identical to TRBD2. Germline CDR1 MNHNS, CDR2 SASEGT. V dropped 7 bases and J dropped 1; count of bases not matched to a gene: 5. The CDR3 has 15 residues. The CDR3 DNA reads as TGTGCCAGCAAAGTAACTAGCGGGAGGTCCTACGAGCAGTACTTC. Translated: CASKVTSGRSYEQYF.

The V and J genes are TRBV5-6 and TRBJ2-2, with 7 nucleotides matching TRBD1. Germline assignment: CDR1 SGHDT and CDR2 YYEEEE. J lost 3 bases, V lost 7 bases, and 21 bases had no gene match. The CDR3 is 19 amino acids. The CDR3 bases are TGTGCCAGCGGCCTCGCCTTAACCCAACAGGGGCGGGACACCGGGGAGCTGTTTTTT. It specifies CASGLALTQQGRDTGELFF.